The 21 T cell receptor beta chains in this list originate from one sample, sequenced in a study of blood T cell repertoires in COVID-19 (dated by TCRdb to about 2020). The method behind the library was the immunoSEQ multiplex PCR assay. Sourced from immuneACCESS, this table was stored by TCRdb with only in-frame sequences that have V and J called. A share of the clones is absent; for the studies checked, an unresolved V gene accounts for under half, and the remainder has no known explanation. This sample lists approximately 150,000 clones; about four fifths were detected once. Less than 4% of the sample goes to the ten largest clones. The material sequenced was PBMCs or T cells enriched from blood (not recorded which). These receptors came from a woman aged 45 to 65 with acute COVID-19.

The chain joins TRBV6-2 or TRBV6-3 to TRBJ2-7; no clear D gene. Germline CDR1 and CDR2: MNHEY and SVGEGT. CDR3 length equals 13 residues. Trimming left V 2 bases short and J 2 bases short, with 7 bases between. CDR3: CASSYNNPYEQYF. In DNA, the CDR3 is TGTGCCAGCAGTTACAACAACCCCTACGAGCAGTACTTC.

The chain links TRBV14 to TRBJ2-7; 7 bases match TRBD2. Per the germline V gene, CDR1 is SGHDN and CDR2 is FVKESK. The CDR3 length is 13 residues. The trim removed 5 bases at V and 3 bases at J, leaving 4 bases unmatched. For the CDR3, the DNA is TGTGCCAGCAGCGCGGCGGGAGTCTACGAGCAGTACTTC. It encodes CASSAAGVYEQYF.

This rearrangement joins TRBV18 to TRBJ2-3; TRBD2 agrees at 9 bases. CDR1 is KGHSH, CDR2 LQKENI, per germline. CDR3 length equals 17 residues. V lost 4 bases, J lost 2 bases, and 10 bases stayed unmatched. CDR3 residues: CASSRSTSGSITDTQYF. For the CDR3, the DNA is TGTGCCAGCTCACGGTCGACTAGCGGTTCCATCACAGATACGCAGTATTTT.

V and J are TRBV2 and TRBJ1-1; TRBD1 agrees at 7 bases. The CDR3 has 12 residues. J gave up 6 bases and V 7 bases, and 5 bases lay outside the gene matches. Germline CDR1 SNHLY, CDR2 FYNNEI. CDR3 protein: CASNNRGSEAFF. The CDR3 DNA reads as TGTGCCAGCAACAACAGGGGATCTGAAGCTTTCTTT.

The V call is TRBV12-3 or TRBV12-4, the J call TRBJ2-7, with 8 nucleotides matching TRBD1. This CDR3 comprises 13 residues. With 5 bases clipped from V and 6 bases from J, the junction kept 6 bases outside the gene matches. The CDR3 DNA reads TGTGCCAGCAGTACAGGGGGTCTTGGCGAGCAGTACTTC. It is translated as CASSTGGLGEQYF.

This clone has just one count. The chain links TRBV4-2 to TRBJ2-1; D is undetermined. This CDR3 is 14 amino acids long. V was trimmed by 6 bases and J by 0 bases, leaving 9 bases between them. Germline CDR1 LGHNA, CDR2 YNFKEQ. In nucleotides, the CDR3 is TGTGCCAGCAGGGGCGCAAGCTCCTACAATGAGCAGTTCTTC. Its translation: CASRGASSYNEQFF.

The chain recombines TRBV19 with TRBJ1-5; possible D gene TRBD1, 5 bases. The germline gives CDR1 LNHDA, CDR2 SQIVND (reference sequence). V was shortened by 1 base and J by 4 bases, with 8 bases between the two germline ends. The CDR3 loop spans 14 amino acids. The CDR3 DNA reads as TGTGCCAGTAGTATAGGACAGACAAATCAGCCCCAGCATTTT. Translating it yields CASSIGQTNQPQHF.

This chain uses TRBV19 with TRBJ1-2, with TRBD1 as a possible D gene (6 bases). Germline V CDR1 and CDR2: LNHDA, SQIVND (reference sequence). The length of the CDR3 is 15 residues. V lost 7 bases and J lost 4, with 19 bases in between. The CDR3 protein is CASNVFTGTTYGYTF. The CDR3 DNA sequence: TGTGCCAGTAATGTCTTTACAGGGACGACCTATGGCTACACCTTC.

V is TRBV2 and J is TRBJ1-2, with a tentative D call TRBD1 (5 bases). The CDR3 is 16 amino acids. Germline CDR1 is SNHLY and CDR2 is FYNNEI. Deletions cut 10 bases from V and 0 bases from J, with 21 bases between. The CDR3 bases are TGTGCCACCGCATCCAGGGCTTTATTTCCTAACTATGGCTACACCTTC. Its translation is CATASRALFPNYGYTF. Full variable domain (rest looked up from reference TRBV2 and TRBJ1-2): EPEVTQTPSHQVTQMGQEVILRCVPISNHLYFYWYRQILGQKVEFLVSFYNNEISEKSEIFDDQFSVERPDGSNFTLKIRSTKLEDSAMYFCATASRALFPNYGYTFGSGTRLTVV.

This chain connects TRBV10-3 to TRBJ1-2; no reliable D call. The length of the CDR3 is 12 residues. V lost 10 bases and J 3 bases, leaving 12 bases between the germline ends. Germline V gene data show CDR1 as ENHRY and CDR2 as SYGVKD. Here the CDR3 DNA reads TGTGCCACCCAAGGAGTGGACTATGGCTACACCTTC. Residues: CATQGVDYGYTF.

This clone was seen a few times. The J gene is TRBJ1-1, the V gene TRBV5-1; no clear D gene. CDR1 and CDR2 from the germline V gene are SGHRS and YFSETQ. The CDR3 loop spans 11 amino acids. V was trimmed by 7 bases and J by 3 bases, leaving 7 bases between them. Written as DNA, the CDR3 is TGCGCCAGCCTGGGAGACACTGAAGCTTTCTTT. It encodes CASLGDTEAFF. The full variable domain, with the rest looked up from reference TRBV5-1 and TRBJ1-1, is KAGVTQTPRYLIKTRGQQVTLSCSPISGHRSVSWYQQTPGQGLQFLFEYFSETQRNKGNFPGRFSGRQFSNSRSEMNVSTLELGDSALYLCASLGDTEAFFGQGTRLTVV.

The rearrangement uses TRBV19 and TRBJ1-1; TRBD1 matches 7 bases. Germline trimming cut 2 bases from V and 1 base from J; bases unmatched to any gene: 10. The germline gives CDR1 LNHDA, CDR2 SQIVND (reference sequence). This CDR3 spans 17 amino acids. The CDR3 region has the DNA TGTGCCAGTAGTATACCCTCGAAACAGGGGACGAACACTGAAGCTTTCTTT. The encoded protein is CASSIPSKQGTNTEAFF.

The chain has TRBV15 and TRBJ1-6; 7 nucleotides agree with TRBD1. V lost 2 bases, J lost 8 bases, and 9 bases stayed unmatched. This CDR3 has 16 residues. Per germline, CDR1 LNHNV and CDR2 YYDKDF (reference sequence). Written as DNA, the CDR3 is TGTGCCACCAGCAGAACAAAGGGGCAGGGGGATTCACCCCTCCACTTT. Its protein product is CATSRTKGQGDSPLHF. Looking up the rest from reference TRBV15 and TRBJ1-6 gives the full variable domain: DAMVIQNPRYQVTQFGKPVTLSCSQTLNHNVMYWYQQKSSQAPKLLFHYYDKDFNNEADTPDNFQSRRPNTSFCFLDIRSPGLGDTAMYLCATSRTKGQGDSPLHFGNGTRLTVT.

CDR3 bases: TGCGCCAGCAGTCAAATACGGGTCAGGGGGACTAATGAAAAACTGTTTTTT. As protein: CASSQIRVRGTNEKLFF. The chain links TRBV23-1 to TRBJ1-4, with 7 nucleotides matching TRBD1. TRBV23-1 is labeled an ORF, and its function is uncertain. Germline trimming cut 2 bases from V and 2 bases from J; bases unmatched to any gene: 8. CDR3 length equals 17 residues.

The chain carries TRBV6-4 and TRBJ2-2, with 8 bases fitting TRBD2. CDR1 MRHNA and CDR2 SNTAGT come from the germline V gene. The CDR3 runs 16 residues. J was trimmed by 2 bases and V by 3 bases; bases with no gene match: 5. The CDR3 DNA follows: TGTGCCAGCAGTGAACTCGGGGGGGAAAACACCGGGGAGCTGTTTTTT. It encodes CASSELGGENTGELFF.

This chain joins TRBV6-5 and TRBJ2-7; 10 bases agree with TRBD1. The V and J ends lost 4 bases and 7 bases, in that order; junction bases with no gene match: 4. CDR3 length: 13 residues. Germline assignment: CDR1 MNHEY and CDR2 SVGAGI. The CDR3 sequence: CASSSRDRGEQYF. The CDR3 coding sequence is TGTGCCAGCAGTTCCCGGGACAGGGGAGAGCAGTACTTC.

This clone was observed a single time. V and J are TRBV29-1 and TRBJ1-5; D gene unclear. The germline V and J ends were trimmed by 4 bases and 9 bases, with 13 bases remaining between them. The CDR3 is 12 amino acids. Germline CDR1 SQVTM, CDR2 ANQGSEA. DNA of the CDR3: TGCAGCGTTGGCGACGTCGCGGGGCCCCAGCATTTT. Translating it yields CSVGDVAGPQHF.

The chain is built from TRBV1 and TRBJ2-1; the table's D gene call, TRBD2, was not cross checked with the DNA. TRBV1 is a pseudogene locus. The CDR3 runs to 17 residues. For the CDR3, the DNA is TGCACCAGCAGCCAAGATACCCCGGGAGTATCTAACAATGAGCAGTTCTTC. Amino acid sequence: CTSSQDTPGVSNNEQFF.

This chain connects TRBV5-1 to TRBJ2-2, with TRBD2 identical over 7 bases. Per germline, CDR1 SGHRS and CDR2 YFSETQ. The CDR3 loop spans 15 amino acids. The V gene end was trimmed by 2 bases and the J gene end by 4 bases; junction bases not matched to a gene: 5. In nucleotides, the CDR3 is TGCGCCAGCAGCTTCCGCAGGGAGGGCACCGGGGAGCTGTTTTTT. Amino acids: CASSFRREGTGELFF.

The rearrangement links TRBV27 to TRBJ2-1; a possible D gene is TRBD1 (6 bases). CDR1 is MNHEY, CDR2 SMNVEV, per germline (reference sequence). V dropped 7 bases and J dropped 0 bases, with 7 bases sitting between them. The CDR3 loop spans 13 amino acids. The CDR3 sequence: CASKGHSYNEQFF. The CDR3 DNA follows: TGTGCCAGCAAGGGACACTCCTACAATGAGCAGTTCTTC.

The chain is built from TRBV19 and TRBJ2-2; D is unresolved. This CDR3 spans 15 amino acids. Germline V CDR1 and CDR2: LNHDA, SQIVND (reference sequence). Trimming took off 5 bases at V and 1 base at J, with 11 bases between the two ends. Here the CDR3 reads CASSRLSVNTGELFF. For the CDR3, the DNA is TGTGCCAGTAGTCGTTTGTCGGTGAACACCGGGGAGCTGTTTTTT.